Below are 3 T cell receptor beta chains sequenced from a single sample in a study of Tregs in tolerant kidney transplant recipients. Sequenced by immunoSEQ multiplex PCR; TCRdb stores in-frame clones only, minus some. The table lists about 48,000 clones, with around 0.8% in the top ten. The starting material was CD4+ T cells from blood, obtained before the transplant. These receptors were collected from a human donor who received a combined kidney and bone marrow transplant.

About this clone itself: The read ends 3 residues early relative to the CDR3; the germline J gene fills the gap. This chain uses TRBV6-2 or TRBV6-3 with TRBJ2-7; TRBD1 matches at 10 bases. Germline CDR1 reads MNHEY; CDR2 reads SVGEGT. The CDR3 runs 16 residues. V lost 2 bases, J lost 2 bases, and 6 bases stayed unmatched. The CDR3 here is CASSYRTGTGAYEQYF. The CDR3 DNA, read in part, is TGTGCCAGCAGTTACAGAACCGGGACAGGGGCCTACGAG.

Turning to this clone: The read gets to within 3 residues of the CDR3 end, and the germline J gene fills in the rest. The chain combines TRBV5-6 with TRBJ1-1; 9 bases map to TRBD1. The CDR3 has 15 residues. Trimming took 4 bases from V and 3 from J; bases not matched to a gene: 7. Germline CDR1 and CDR2: SGHDT and YYEEEE. CDR3 sequence reads: CASSGIQGAYTEAFF. The CDR3 bases that were read are TGTGCCAGCAGCGGAATACAGGGGGCTTACACTGAA.

Note on this clone: The read stops 3 residues short of the end of the CDR3; the missing end is completed from the germline J gene. The chain uses TRBV20-1 and TRBJ2-3, with a weak D call TRBD2 (5 bases). Germline V gene data show CDR1 as DFQATT and CDR2 as SNEGSKA (reference sequence). Trimming removed 5 bases from V and 0 bases from J, with 12 bases in between. The CDR3 loop spans 14 amino acids. The CDR3 region is CSAPSSSSTDTQYF. The CDR3 DNA, read in part, is TGCAGTGCTCCTAGCAGCTCTAGCACAGATACG.